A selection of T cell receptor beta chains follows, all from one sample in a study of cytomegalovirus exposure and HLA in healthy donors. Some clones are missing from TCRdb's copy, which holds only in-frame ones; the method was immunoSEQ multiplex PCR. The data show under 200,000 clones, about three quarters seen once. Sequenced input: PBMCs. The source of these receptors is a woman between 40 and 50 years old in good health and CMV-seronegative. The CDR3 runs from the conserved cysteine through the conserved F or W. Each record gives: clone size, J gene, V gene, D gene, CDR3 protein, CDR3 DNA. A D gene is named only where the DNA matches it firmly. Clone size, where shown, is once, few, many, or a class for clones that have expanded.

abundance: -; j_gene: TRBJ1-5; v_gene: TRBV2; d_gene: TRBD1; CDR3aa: CASSVWTGENQPQHF; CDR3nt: TGTGCCAGCAGTGTCTGGACAGGAGAGAATCAGCCCCAGCATTTT
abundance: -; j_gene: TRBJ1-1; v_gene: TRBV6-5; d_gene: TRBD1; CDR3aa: CASSLDRANTEAFF; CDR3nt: TGTGCCAGCAGTCTGGACAGGGCGAACACTGAAGCTTTCTTT
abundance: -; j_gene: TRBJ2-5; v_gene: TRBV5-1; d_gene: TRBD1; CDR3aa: CASSLAPGTGGGETQYF; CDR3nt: TGCGCCAGCAGCTTGGCGCCCGGGACAGGGGGGGGAGAGACCCAGTACTTC
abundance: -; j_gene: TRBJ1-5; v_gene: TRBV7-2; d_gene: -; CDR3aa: CASSLKAQADAISNQPQHF; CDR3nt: TGTGCCAGCAGCTTAAAGGCACAAGCGGACGCCATTAGCAATCAGCCCCAGCATTTT
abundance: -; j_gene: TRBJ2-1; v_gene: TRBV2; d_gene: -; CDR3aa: CASMDRGNEQFF; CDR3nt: TGTGCCAGCATGGACCGGGGAAATGAGCAGTTCTTC
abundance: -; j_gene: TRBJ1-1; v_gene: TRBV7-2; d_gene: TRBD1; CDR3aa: CASSLRGTGSNTEAFF; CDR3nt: TGTGCCAGCAGCTTGCGGGGGACAGGGTCGAACACTGAAGCTTTCTTT
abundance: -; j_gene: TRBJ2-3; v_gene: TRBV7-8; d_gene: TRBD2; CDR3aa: CASSLFSGAGTDTQYF; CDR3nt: TGTGCCAGCAGCCTATTCAGCGGGGCCGGCACAGATACGCAGTATTTT
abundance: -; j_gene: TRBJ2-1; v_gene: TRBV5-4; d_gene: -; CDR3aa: CASSFAGSSYNEQFF; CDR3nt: TGTGCCAGCAGCTTCGCGGGGAGCTCCTACAATGAGCAGTTCTTC
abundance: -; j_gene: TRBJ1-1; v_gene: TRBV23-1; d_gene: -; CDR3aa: CASSGAPDEAFF; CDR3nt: TGCGCCAGCAGTGGGGCACCCGATGAAGCTTTCTTT
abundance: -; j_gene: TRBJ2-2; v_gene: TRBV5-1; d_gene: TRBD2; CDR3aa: CASHAGGGNTGELFF; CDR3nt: TGCGCCAGCCACGCCGGGGGGGGGAACACCGGGGAGCTGTTTTTT
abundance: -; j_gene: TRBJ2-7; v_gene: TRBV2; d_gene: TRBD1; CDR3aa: CASKGQGTGAYEQYF; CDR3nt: TGTGCCAGCAAGGGGCAAGGGACAGGGGCCTACGAGCAGTACTTC
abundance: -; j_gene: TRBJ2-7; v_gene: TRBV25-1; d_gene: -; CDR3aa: CASILPPDSRSSYEQYF; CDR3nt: TGTGCCAGCATTCTCCCTCCAGACAGTCGAAGCTCCTACGAGCAGTACTTC
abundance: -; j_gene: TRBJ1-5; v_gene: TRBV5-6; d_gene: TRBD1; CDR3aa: CASSRTGGTQPQHF; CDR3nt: TGTGCCAGCAGCCGAACAGGGGGGACTCAGCCCCAGCATTTT
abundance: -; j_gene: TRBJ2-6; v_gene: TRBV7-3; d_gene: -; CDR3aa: CASSRRGASSGANVLTF; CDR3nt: TGTGCCAGCAGCCGACGGGGGGCGTCCTCTGGGGCCAACGTCCTGACTTTC
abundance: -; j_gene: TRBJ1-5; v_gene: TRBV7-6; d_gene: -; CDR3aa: CASSLLDQPQHF; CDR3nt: TGTGCCAGCAGCTTATTAGATCAGCCCCAGCATTTT
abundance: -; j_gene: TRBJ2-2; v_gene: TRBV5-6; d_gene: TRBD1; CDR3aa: CASSLLGTGGLNTGELFF; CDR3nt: TGTGCCAGCAGCTTGCTCGGGACAGGGGGCCTCAACACCGGGGAGCTGTTTTTT
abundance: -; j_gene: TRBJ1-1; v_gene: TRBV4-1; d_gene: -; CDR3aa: CASSQLQGDTEAFF; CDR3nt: TGCGCCAGCAGCCAATTACAGGGCGACACTGAAGCTTTCTTT
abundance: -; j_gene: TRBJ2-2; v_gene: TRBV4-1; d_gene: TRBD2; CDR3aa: CASSPLGLAGGVPGELFF; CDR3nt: TGCGCCAGCAGCCCTCTCGGACTAGCGGGGGGGGTCCCCGGGGAGCTGTTTTTT
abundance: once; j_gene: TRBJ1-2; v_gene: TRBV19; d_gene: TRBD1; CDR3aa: CASKGDSQVNYGYTF; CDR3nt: TGTGCCAGTAAAGGGGACAGCCAGGTTAACTATGGCTACACCTTC
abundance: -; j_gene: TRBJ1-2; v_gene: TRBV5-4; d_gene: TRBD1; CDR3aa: CASSLTGDVYGYTF; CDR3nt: TGTGCCAGCAGCTTAACAGGGGACGTCTATGGCTACACCTTC
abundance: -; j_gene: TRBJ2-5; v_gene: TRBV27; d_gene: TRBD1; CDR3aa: CASPNSKSPGQLQETQYF; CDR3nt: TGTGCCAGCCCGAATTCAAAAAGTCCGGGACAGCTCCAAGAGACCCAGTACTTC
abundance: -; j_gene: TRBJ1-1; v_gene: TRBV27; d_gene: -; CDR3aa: CVSSPLGGLNTEAFF; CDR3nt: TGTGTCAGCAGTCCACTGGGGGGATTGAACACTGAAGCTTTCTTT
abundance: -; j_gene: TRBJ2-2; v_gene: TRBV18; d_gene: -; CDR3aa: CASSRRLANTGELFF; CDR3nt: TGTGCCAGCTCACGACGACTCGCGAACACCGGGGAGCTGTTTTTT
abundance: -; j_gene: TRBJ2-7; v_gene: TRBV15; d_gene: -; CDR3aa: CATSRDEGYEQYF; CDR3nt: TGTGCCACCAGCAGAGATGAGGGTTACGAGCAGTACTTC
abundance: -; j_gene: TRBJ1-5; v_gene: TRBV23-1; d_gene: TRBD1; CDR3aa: CASSQTGTGGGYNSNQPQHF; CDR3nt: TGCGCCAGCAGTCAAACCGGGACAGGGGGGGGATATAATAGCAATCAGCCCCAGCATTTT
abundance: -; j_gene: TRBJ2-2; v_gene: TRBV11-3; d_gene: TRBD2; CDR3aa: CASSATGTSTGELFF; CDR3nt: TGTGCCAGCAGCGCAACAGGGACTAGCACCGGGGAGCTGTTTTTT
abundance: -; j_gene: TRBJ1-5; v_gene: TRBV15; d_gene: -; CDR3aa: CATSRVSGSNQPQHF; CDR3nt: TGTGCCACCAGCAGAGTTTCCGGTAGCAATCAGCCCCAGCATTTT
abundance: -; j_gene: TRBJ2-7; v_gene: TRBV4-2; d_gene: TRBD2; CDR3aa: CASSQDAGGSSYEQYF; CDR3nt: TGTGCCAGCAGCCAAGATGCGGGGGGAAGCTCCTACGAGCAGTACTTC
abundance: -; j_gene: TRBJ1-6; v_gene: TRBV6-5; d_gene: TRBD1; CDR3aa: CASSKGQGTPPLHF; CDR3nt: TGTGCCAGCAGTAAGGGACAGGGTACGCCACCCCTCCACTTT
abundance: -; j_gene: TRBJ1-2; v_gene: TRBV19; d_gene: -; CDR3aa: CASSTGWSYGYTF; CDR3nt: TGTGCCAGTAGTACAGGATGGTCCTATGGCTACACCTTC
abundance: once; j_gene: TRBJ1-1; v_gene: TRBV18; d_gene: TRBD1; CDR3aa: CASSPGQLSTGEEAFF; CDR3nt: TGTGCCAGCTCACCCGGTCAGCTTTCGACAGGGGAAGAAGCTTTCTTT
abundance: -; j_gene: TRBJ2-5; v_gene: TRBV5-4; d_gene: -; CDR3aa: CASSLGGVETQYF; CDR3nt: TGTGCCAGCAGCTTGGGGGGGGTAGAGACCCAGTACTTC
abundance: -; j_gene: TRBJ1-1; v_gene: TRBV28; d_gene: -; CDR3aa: CASSLGGNTEAFF; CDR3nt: TGTGCCAGCAGTTTGGGGGGGAACACTGAAGCTTTCTTT
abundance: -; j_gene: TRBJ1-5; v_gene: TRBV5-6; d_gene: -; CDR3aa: CASSLAGGVGHQPQHF; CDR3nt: TGTGCCAGCAGCTTGGCCGGGGGGGTAGGGCATCAGCCCCAGCATTTT
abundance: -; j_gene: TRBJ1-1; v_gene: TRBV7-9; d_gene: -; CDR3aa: CASSLVSVNTEAFF; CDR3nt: TGTGCCAGCAGCTTAGTTTCGGTGAACACTGAAGCTTTCTTT
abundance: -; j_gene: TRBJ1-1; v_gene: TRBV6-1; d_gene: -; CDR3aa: CASSYAEGITEAFF; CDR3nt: TGTGCCAGCAGTTATGCGGAGGGGATCACTGAAGCTTTCTTT
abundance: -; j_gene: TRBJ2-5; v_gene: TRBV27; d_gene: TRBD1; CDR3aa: CASSPKTGLQETQYF; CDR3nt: TGTGCCAGCAGTCCGAAGACAGGGTTGCAAGAGACCCAGTACTTC